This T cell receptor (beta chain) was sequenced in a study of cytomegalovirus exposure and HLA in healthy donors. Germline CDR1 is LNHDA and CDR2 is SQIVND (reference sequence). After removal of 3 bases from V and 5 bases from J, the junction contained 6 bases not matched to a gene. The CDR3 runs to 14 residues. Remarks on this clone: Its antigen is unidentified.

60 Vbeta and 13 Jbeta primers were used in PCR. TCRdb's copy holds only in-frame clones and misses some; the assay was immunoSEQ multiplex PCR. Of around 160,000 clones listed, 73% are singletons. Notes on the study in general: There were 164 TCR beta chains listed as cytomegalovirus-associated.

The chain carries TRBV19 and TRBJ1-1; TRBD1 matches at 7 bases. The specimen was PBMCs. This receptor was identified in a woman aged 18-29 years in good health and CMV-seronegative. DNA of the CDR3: TGTGCCAGTAGTATTTACAGGGGCGGGACTGAAGCTTTCTTT. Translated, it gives CASSIYRGGTEAFF.